This T cell receptor beta chain was recovered during a study of OX40 agonist ivuxolimab in advanced cancers. Study-wide results and limits: Researchers report that CD8+ T cells had, on average, more expanded clones than CD4+. There was clonal expansion of CD4+ and CD8+ blood T cells by week 6 at 0.1 to 3.0 mg/kg. It was also the case that some nonresponders had low normalized T-cell clonal expansion.

A word on this clone: Its antigen is still unknown.

Trimming removed 2 bases at V and 12 bases at J, with 17 bases between. The length of the CDR3 is 14 residues. From germline, CDR1 is KGHSH and CDR2 LQKENI. The table came from immunoSEQ multiplex PCR; TCRdb's copy has only in-frame clones and leaves some out. Among tens of thousands of clones listed, roughly 89% were seen once. This TCR was sampled from an adult with an advanced solid tumor such as melanoma, head and neck, liver or kidney cancer. Sequencing used CD4+ or CD8+ T cells sorted from blood, obtained in a trial of the OX40 agonist ivuxolimab. The V gene is TRBV18, the J gene TRBJ1-5, with D possibly being TRBD1 (6 bases). The CDR3 DNA reads as TGTGCCAGCTCACCAGGTCTGGGTAGGGACAACCAGCATTTT. Residues: CASSPGLGRDNQHF.